One and the same sample provided the 21 T cell receptor beta chains below, sequenced in a study of blood T cell repertoires in COVID-19 (dated by TCRdb to between 2020 and 2021). Receptor amplification or capture employed the immunoSEQ multiplex PCR assay. TCRdb mirrors the immuneACCESS table, restricted to in-frame sequences. Some clones are absent from its copies; in checked studies, under half trace to an unresolved V gene, and the reason for the others is unknown. In all, the sample holds roughly 150,000 clones, and around 82% of those were seen once. The leading ten clones occupy under 7% of the sample. Input material: PBMCs or T cells enriched from blood (not recorded which). These TCRs come from a man aged 35-49 years who had recovered from COVID-19.

Ten or more counts support this clone. The chain links TRBV7-2 to TRBJ2-1, with 7 bases that match TRBD1. Germline CDR1 is SGHTA and CDR2 is FQGNSA. CDR3 size: 13 residues. The J segment lost 4 bases and the V segment lost 3 bases, leaving 0 bases of the junction unmatched. The CDR3 protein is CASSLGQYNEQFF. The CDR3 nucleotides are TGTGCCAGCAGCTTGGGACAGTACAATGAGCAGTTCTTC.

V is TRBV19 and J is TRBJ2-5; 7 bases match TRBD1. The CDR3 runs 13 residues. J gave up 7 bases and V 6 bases, and 8 bases lay outside the gene matches. Germline values: CDR1 LNHDA, CDR2 SQIVND (reference sequence). CDR3 region: CASSQDRMGTQYF. In DNA, the CDR3 is TGTGCCAGTAGCCAGGACAGGATGGGGACCCAGTACTTC.

With regard to this clone: Other DNA sequences in this sample translate to the same CDR3. The gene calls are TRBV5-1 and TRBJ2-3, with TRBD2 matching over 8 bases. The CDR3 consists of 14 residues. Germline trimming cut 4 bases from V and 3 bases from J; bases unmatched to any gene: 4. CDR1 and CDR2 from the germline V gene are SGHRS and YFSETQ. Here the CDR3 reads CASSGGGPTDTQYF. CDR3 coding DNA: TGCGCCAGCAGCGGCGGGGGGCCGACAGATACGCAGTATTTT.

This chain uses TRBV10-2 with TRBJ2-5; TRBD1 matches 7 bases. This CDR3 spans 15 amino acids. The germline V gene encodes CDR1 WSHSY and CDR2 SAAADI. V lost 6 bases and J lost 5; bases outside the gene matches: 12. This CDR3 reads CASRDWTGLMETQYF. Written as DNA, the CDR3 is TGCGCCAGCAGAGACTGGACAGGCCTGATGGAGACCCAGTACTTC.

This clone was recorded once. The rearrangement uses TRBV7-3 and TRBJ1-6; a possible D gene is TRBD1 (6 bases). The CDR3 is 15 residues long. With 4 bases removed from V and 2 bases from J, the gap between germline ends came to 9 bases. Germline V gene lookup returns CDR1 SGHTA and CDR2 FQGTGA. CDR3 sequence reads: CASSSTGTYNSPLHF. Written as DNA, the CDR3 is TGTGCCAGCAGCTCCACAGGGACCTATAATTCACCCCTCCACTTT.

There are many counts of this clone. This chain connects TRBV16 to TRBJ1-1, with no clear D. Trimming shortened V by 4 bases and J by 11 bases, and 14 bases separated the two germline ends. The CDR3 contains 12 residues. Per germline, CDR1 KGHSY and CDR2 FQNENV. CDR3 amino acids: CASSRGAPGAFF. The CDR3 region has the DNA TGTGCCAGCAGCCGGGGAGCCCCTGGGGCTTTCTTT.

The V and J genes are TRBV6-5 and TRBJ2-7; TRBD2 matches 7 bases. The CDR3 loop spans 14 amino acids. Germline V lookup: CDR1 MNHEY, CDR2 SVGAGI. J was trimmed by 0 bases and V by 8 bases; bases with no gene match: 7. This CDR3 is CASRGLFLSYEQYF. The DNA for the CDR3 is TGTGCCAGCCGGGGACTATTCCTCTCCTACGAGCAGTACTTC.

This clone was found many times. Distinct nucleotide sequences in the sample also encode this CDR3. The chain carries TRBV7-3 and TRBJ2-1; 8 bases fit TRBD1. The CDR3 consists of 13 residues. V shed 6 bases, J shed 5 bases, and the junction held 3 bases outside the gene matches. Per germline, CDR1 SGHTA and CDR2 FQGTGA. CDR3: CASSQGANNEQFF. In DNA, the CDR3 is TGTGCCAGCAGTCAGGGGGCCAACAATGAGCAGTTCTTC.

The CDR3 coding sequence is TGTGCCAGCTCACCAAGTGTCAGGGGGCCGAACTATGGCTACACCTTC. This encodes CASSPSVRGPNYGYTF. The chain is built from TRBV18 and TRBJ1-2, with 8 bases aligning to TRBD1. Germline CDR1 and CDR2: KGHSH and LQKENI. The CDR3 contains 16 residues. V lost 2 bases, J lost 2 bases, and 7 bases stayed unmatched.

To note about this clone: An end of the junction does not agree with germline; a read error may underlie this. V usage is TRBV10-1 and J usage is TRBJ1-5; no definite D call. The CDR3 extends over 8 amino acids. CDR1 WNHNN and CDR2 SYGVQD come from the germline V gene (reference sequence). In DNA form, the CDR3 reads TGTACAATTCAGCCCCAGCATTTT. Protein: CTIQPQHF.

In the case of this clone: Mismatch with germline at one junction end may stem from a read error. The V gene is TRBV6-1, the J gene TRBJ1-5; D not resolved. The V gene's germline CDR1 is MNHNS and CDR2 SASEGT. The CDR3 is 13 amino acids. The CDR3 loop reads CASSEYEGQSQHF. Here the CDR3 DNA reads TGTGCCAGCAGTGAGTATGAGGGTCAGTCCCAGCATTTT.

The chain is built from TRBV7-3 and TRBJ2-3; 7 bases map to TRBD1. The CDR3 has 15 residues. Germline CDR1 reads SGHTA; CDR2 reads FQGTGA. Trimming took 1 base from V and 2 from J; bases not matched to a gene: 3. CDR3: CASSLSGTVTDTQYF. The CDR3 DNA sequence: TGTGCCAGCAGCTTAAGTGGGACAGTCACAGATACGCAGTATTTT.

The CDR3, as DNA: TGTGCCAGCACCTCACCGGGTGCCGGCTCCTACGAGCAGTACTTC. Translation: CASTSPGAGSYEQYF. The chain employs TRBV6-5 and TRBJ2-7; D is ambiguous. V gave up 7 bases and J gave up 0 bases, with 16 bases separating them. Germline loops: CDR1 MNHEY, CDR2 SVGAGI. The CDR3 runs 15 residues.

CDR3 sequence reads: CASSGVSRAGANTEAFF. The CDR3, as DNA: TGTGCCAGCAGTGGCGTCTCCAGGGCAGGGGCCAACACTGAAGCTTTCTTT. The chain uses TRBV25-1 and TRBJ1-1; D might be TRBD1 (6 bases). This CDR3 spans 17 amino acids. The ends were cut back, 4 bases at V and 2 bases at J, with 20 bases in the middle. The V gene's germline CDR1 is MGHDK and CDR2 SYGVNS.

This clone was found a few times. The CDR3 coding sequence is TGTGCCTGGAGCCGTAAGGGGATGAGGAATGGCTACACCTTC. This codes for CAWSRKGMRNGYTF. The chain carries TRBV30 and TRBJ1-2; a possible D gene is TRBD1 (5 bases). The CDR3 is 14 residues long. The germline V and J ends were trimmed by 3 bases and 6 bases, with 17 bases remaining between them. Germline V lookup: CDR1 GTSNPN, CDR2 SVGIG (reference sequence). The variable domain in full, with the rest retrieved from reference TRBV30 and TRBJ1-2, is SQTIHQWPATLVQPVGSPLSLECTVEGTSNPNLYWYRQAAGRGLQLLFYSVGIGQISSEVPQNLSASRPQDRQFILSSKKLLLSDSGFYLCAWSRKGMRNGYTFGSGTRLTVV.

The rearrangement joins TRBV20-1 to TRBJ2-1; 11 bases align to TRBD2. The CDR3 spans 15 residues. After removal of 3 bases from V and 2 bases from J, the junction contained 3 bases not matched to a gene. CDR1 and CDR2 (germline): DFQATT, SNEGSKA (reference sequence). The CDR3 spells CSASSSGGTYNEQFF. In nucleotides, the CDR3 is TGCAGTGCTAGTTCTAGCGGGGGGACCTACAATGAGCAGTTCTTC.

This rearrangement joins TRBV2 to TRBJ2-7; D is perhaps TRBD2 (6 bases). The germline V and J ends were trimmed by 9 bases and 0 bases, with 18 bases remaining between them. This CDR3 is 15 amino acids long. Germline V lookup: CDR1 SNHLY, CDR2 FYNNEI. The CDR3 sequence is CARGPEAGSSYEQYF. The CDR3 DNA reads as TGTGCCAGGGGCCCTGAGGCGGGAAGCTCCTACGAGCAGTACTTC.

The chain links TRBV19 to TRBJ2-5; no definite D call. The germline gives CDR1 LNHDA, CDR2 SQIVND (reference sequence). The ends were cut back, 3 bases at V and 5 bases at J, with 10 bases in the middle. CDR3 length: 13 amino acids. This CDR3 reads CASSITPGETQYF. CDR3 nucleotide sequence: TGTGCCAGTAGTATTACACCCGGGGAGACCCAGTACTTC. The entire variable domain, with the rest obtained from reference TRBV19 and TRBJ2-5, is as follows: DGGITQSPKYLFRKEGQNVTLSCEQNLNHDAMYWYRQDPGQGLRLIYYSQIVNDFQKGDIAEGYSVSREKKESFPLTVTSAQKNPTAFYLCASSITPGETQYFGPGTRLLVL.

The rearrangement uses TRBV25-1 and TRBJ2-2; 8 bases are a match to TRBD2. Germline V gene data show CDR1 as MGHDK and CDR2 as SYGVNS. Trimming removed 5 bases from V and 3 bases from J; junction bases left unmatched: 11. The CDR3 runs 17 residues. The CDR3 DNA reads as TGTGCCAGCAGTACTTTCCGCGGGGGGTCTTACACCGGGGAGCTGTTTTTT. Translating it yields CASSTFRGGSYTGELFF.

In this sample, this clone turned up a few times. The V and J genes are TRBV11-2 and TRBJ2-3; 7 nucleotides agree with TRBD1. The length of the CDR3 is 14 residues. V shed 4 bases, J shed 4 bases, and the junction held 5 bases outside the gene matches. CDR1 SGHAT and CDR2 FQNNGV come from the germline V gene. In DNA, the CDR3 is TGTGCCAGCAGCTCCCGGGACAGACCAGATACGCAGTATTTT. Translation gives CASSSRDRPDTQYF.

This rearrangement joins TRBV7-6 to TRBJ2-5; 10 bases map to TRBD1. This CDR3 has 14 amino acids. After removal of 5 bases from V and 5 bases from J, the junction contained 5 bases not matched to a gene. Germline values: CDR1 SGHVS, CDR2 FNYEAQ. CDR3 in amino acids: CASSPQTGGETQYF. The CDR3 bases are TGTGCCAGCAGCCCGCAGACAGGGGGCGAGACCCAGTACTTC. Based on the CDR3 plus reference TRBV7-6 and TRBJ2-5, the full variable domain is GAGVSQSPRYKVTKRGQDVALRCDPISGHVSLYWYRQALGQGPEFLTYFNYEAQQDKSGLPNDRFSAERPEGSISTLTIQRTEQRDSAMYRCASSPQTGGETQYFGPGTRLLVL.